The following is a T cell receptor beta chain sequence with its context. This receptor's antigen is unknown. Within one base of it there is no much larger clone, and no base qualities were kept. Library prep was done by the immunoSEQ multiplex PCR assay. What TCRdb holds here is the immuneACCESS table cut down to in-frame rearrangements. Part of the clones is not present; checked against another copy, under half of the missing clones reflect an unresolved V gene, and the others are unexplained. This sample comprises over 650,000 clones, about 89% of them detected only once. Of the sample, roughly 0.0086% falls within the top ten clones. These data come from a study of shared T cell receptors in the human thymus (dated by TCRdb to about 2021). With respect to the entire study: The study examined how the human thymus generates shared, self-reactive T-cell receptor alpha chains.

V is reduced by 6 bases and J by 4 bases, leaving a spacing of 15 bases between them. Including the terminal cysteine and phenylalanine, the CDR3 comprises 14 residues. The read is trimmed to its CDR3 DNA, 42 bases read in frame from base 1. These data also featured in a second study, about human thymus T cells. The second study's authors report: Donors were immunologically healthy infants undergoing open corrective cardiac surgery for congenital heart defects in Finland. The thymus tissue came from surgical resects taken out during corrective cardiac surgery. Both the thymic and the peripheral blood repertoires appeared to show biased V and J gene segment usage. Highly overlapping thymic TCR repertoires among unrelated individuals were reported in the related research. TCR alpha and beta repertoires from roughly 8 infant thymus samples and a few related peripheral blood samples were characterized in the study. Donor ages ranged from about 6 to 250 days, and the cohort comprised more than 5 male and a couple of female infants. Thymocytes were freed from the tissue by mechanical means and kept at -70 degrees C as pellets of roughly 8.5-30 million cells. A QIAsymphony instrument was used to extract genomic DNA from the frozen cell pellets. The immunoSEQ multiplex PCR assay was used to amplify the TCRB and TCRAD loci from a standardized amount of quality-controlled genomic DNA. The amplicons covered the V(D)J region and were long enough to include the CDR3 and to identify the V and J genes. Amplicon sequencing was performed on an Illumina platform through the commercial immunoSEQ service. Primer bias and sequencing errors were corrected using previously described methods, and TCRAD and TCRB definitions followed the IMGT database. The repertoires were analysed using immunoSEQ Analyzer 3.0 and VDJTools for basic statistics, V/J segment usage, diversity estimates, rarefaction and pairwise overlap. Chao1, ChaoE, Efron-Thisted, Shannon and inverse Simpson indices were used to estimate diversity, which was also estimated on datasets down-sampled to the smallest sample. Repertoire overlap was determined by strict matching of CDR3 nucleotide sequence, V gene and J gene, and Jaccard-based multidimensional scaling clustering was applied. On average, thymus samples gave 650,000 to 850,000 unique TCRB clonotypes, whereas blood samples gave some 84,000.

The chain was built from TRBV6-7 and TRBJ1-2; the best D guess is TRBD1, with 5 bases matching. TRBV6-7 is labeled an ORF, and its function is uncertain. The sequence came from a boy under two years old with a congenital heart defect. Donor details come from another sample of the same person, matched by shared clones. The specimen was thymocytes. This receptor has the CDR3 CASRPQGSTYGYTF. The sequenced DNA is TGTGCCAGCAGACCCCAGGGATCCACCTATGGCTACACCTTC.